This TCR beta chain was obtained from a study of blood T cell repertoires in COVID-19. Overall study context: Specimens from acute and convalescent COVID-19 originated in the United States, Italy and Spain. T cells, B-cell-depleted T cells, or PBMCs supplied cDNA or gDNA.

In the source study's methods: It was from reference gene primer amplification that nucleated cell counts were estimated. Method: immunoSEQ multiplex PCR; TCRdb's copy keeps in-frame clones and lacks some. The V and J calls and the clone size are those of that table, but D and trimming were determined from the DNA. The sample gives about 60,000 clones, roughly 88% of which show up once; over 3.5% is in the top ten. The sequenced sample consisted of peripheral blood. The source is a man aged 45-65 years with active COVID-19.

The CDR3 coding sequence is TGCAGTGGGATGGGCGTAGATACGCAGTATTTT. Translation gives CSGMGVDTQYF. The chain carries TRBV20-1 and TRBJ2-3; D remains ambiguous. The CDR3 spans 11 residues. V was shortened by 7 bases and J by 5 bases, with 10 bases between the two germline ends. The germline CDR1 and CDR2 sequences are DFQATT and SNEGSKA (reference sequence).